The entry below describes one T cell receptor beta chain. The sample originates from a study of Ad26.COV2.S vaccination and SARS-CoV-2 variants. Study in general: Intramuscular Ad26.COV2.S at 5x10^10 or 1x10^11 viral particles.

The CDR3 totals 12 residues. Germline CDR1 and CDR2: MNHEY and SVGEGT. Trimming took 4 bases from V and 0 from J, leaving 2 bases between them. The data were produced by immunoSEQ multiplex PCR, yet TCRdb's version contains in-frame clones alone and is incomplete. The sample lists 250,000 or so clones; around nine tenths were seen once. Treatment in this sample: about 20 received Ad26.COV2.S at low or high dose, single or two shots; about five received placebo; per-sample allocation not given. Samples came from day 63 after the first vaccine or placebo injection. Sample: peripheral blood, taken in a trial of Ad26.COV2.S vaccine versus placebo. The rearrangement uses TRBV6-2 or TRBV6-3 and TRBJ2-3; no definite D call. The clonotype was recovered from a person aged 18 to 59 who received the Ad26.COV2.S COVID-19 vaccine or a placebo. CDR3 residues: CASSLSTDTQYF. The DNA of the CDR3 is TGTGCCAGCAGTTTAAGCACAGATACGCAGTATTTT.